A single sample is the source of the 13 T cell receptor beta chains below, sequenced in a study of blood T cell repertoires in COVID-19. The method was immunoSEQ multiplex PCR; TCRdb's version includes in-frame clones alone and lacks a portion of them. The sample holds about 180,000 clones; 86% are singletons and the top ten take more than 7.5%. The sample comprised PBMCs or T cells enriched from blood (not recorded which). These receptors were taken from a young woman who had recovered from COVID-19.

This clone was detected only a few times. The chain combines TRBV4-2 with TRBJ2-7; 9 bases fit TRBD2. The V segment lost 0 bases and the J segment 5 bases; nucleotides outside the gene matches: 8. Germline loops: CDR1 LGHNA, CDR2 YNFKEQ. The CDR3 runs 16 residues. The CDR3 region has the DNA TGTGCCAGCAGCCAAGATTTGGGTAGCGGGAGTAACGAGCAGTACTTC. It translates to CASSQDLGSGSNEQYF.

This clone has just one count. The V gene is TRBV28, the J gene TRBJ2-7, with 13 bases lining up with TRBD2. J lost 2 bases, V lost 5 bases, and 6 bases had no gene match. Germline V gene data show CDR1 as MDHEN and CDR2 as SYDVKM. This CDR3 comprises 16 residues. The CDR3 reads CASSGLTSGRTYEQYF. The CDR3 DNA reads TGTGCCAGCAGTGGCTTGACTAGCGGGAGGACCTACGAGCAGTACTTC.

V usage is TRBV7-8 and J usage is TRBJ2-7; D perhaps matches TRBD2 (6 bases). Germline loops: CDR1 SGHVS, CDR2 FQNEAQ. Trimming cost V 5 bases and J 1 base, with 9 bases left between them. CDR3 length equals 13 residues. The DNA for the CDR3 is TGTGCCAGCAGCGAGGGACTGTCCTACGAGCAGTACTTC. Its protein product is CASSEGLSYEQYF.

The chain is built from TRBV19 and TRBJ2-2; TRBD2 matches at 8 bases. The V gene end was trimmed by 10 bases and the J gene end by 3 bases; junction bases not matched to a gene: 7. The CDR3 covers 14 residues. Germline CDR1 LNHDA, CDR2 SQIVND (reference sequence). In nucleotides, the CDR3 is TGTGCCACCATAGCGGGGCGGGACACCGGGGAGCTGTTTTTT. Translation gives CATIAGRDTGELFF.

This chain uses TRBV9 with TRBJ1-5; TRBD1 matches at 10 bases. Trimming cost V 3 bases and J 6 bases; bases outside gene matches: 3. The germline CDR1 and CDR2 sequences are SGDLS and YYNGEE. CDR3 size: 14 residues. The CDR3 here is CASSAGQGGQPQHF. The CDR3 bases are TGTGCCAGCAGCGCAGGACAGGGGGGTCAGCCCCAGCATTTT. The whole variable domain, remainder taken from reference TRBV9 and TRBJ1-5, is DSGVTQTPKHLITATGQRVTLRCSPRSGDLSVYWYQQSLDQGLQFLIQYYNGEERAKGNILERFSAQQFPDLHSELNLSSLELGDSALYFCASSAGQGGQPQHFGDGTRLSIL.

The V and J genes are TRBV2 and TRBJ2-1; TRBD2 aligns across 7 bases. Germline loops: CDR1 SNHLY, CDR2 FYNNEI. Trimming at V came to 0 bases and at J to 8 bases, leaving 4 bases not matched to a gene. This CDR3 has 14 residues. DNA of the CDR3: TGTGCCAGCAGTGAAGCTACCCGGGGGGATGAGCAGTTCTTC. It translates to CASSEATRGDEQFF. Complete variable domain (other parts from reference TRBV2 and TRBJ2-1): EPEVTQTPSHQVTQMGQEVILRCVPISNHLYFYWYRQILGQKVEFLVSFYNNEISEKSEIFDDQFSVERPDGSNFTLKIRSTKLEDSAMYFCASSEATRGDEQFFGPGTRLTVL.

There are a few counts of this clone. The chain couples TRBV5-4 to TRBJ2-3; TRBD2 aligns across 12 bases. With V trimmed by 4 bases and J by 8 bases, 8 bases remained unmatched. This CDR3 has 15 residues. Germline CDR1 and CDR2: SGHNT and YYREEE (reference sequence). The CDR3 reads CASSPFGTSGRTQYF. The CDR3 coding sequence is TGTGCCAGCAGCCCCTTCGGGACTAGCGGGCGTACGCAGTATTTT. Using reference TRBV5-4 and TRBJ2-3 for the parts outside the CDR3, the full variable domain is ETGVTQSPTHLIKTRGQQVTLRCSSQSGHNTVSWYQQALGQGPQFIFQYYREEENGRGNFPPRFSGLQFPNYSSELNVNALELDDSALYLCASSPFGTSGRTQYFGPGTRLTVL.

The J gene is TRBJ2-1, the V gene TRBV30; D gene unclear. The CDR3 consists of 14 residues. Germline CDR1 is GTSNPN and CDR2 is SVGIG (reference sequence). Trimming removed 3 bases at V and 1 base at J, with 10 bases between. The CDR3 bases are TGTGCCTGGAGACCCCTAGTGTCCTACAATGAGCAGTTCTTC. This translates into CAWRPLVSYNEQFF.

The V gene is TRBV28, the J gene TRBJ1-1; no firm D call. This CDR3 has 13 amino acids. With 5 bases removed from V and 0 bases from J, the gap between germline ends came to 7 bases. CDR1 and CDR2 (germline): MDHEN, SYDVKM. In DNA, the CDR3 is TGTGCCAGCAGTCACACACTGAACACTGAAGCTTTCTTT. Its translation: CASSHTLNTEAFF.

The V call is TRBV19, the J call TRBJ1-1; D is uncertain. The CDR3 runs to 17 residues. V lost 6 bases and J lost 8, with 28 bases in between. Germline loops: CDR1 LNHDA, CDR2 SQIVND (reference sequence). The CDR3 region is CASSPGRDSGTLEEAFF. The CDR3 DNA is TGTGCCAGTAGCCCAGGTCGGGATTCGGGAACACTAGAAGAAGCTTTCTTT.

The genes are TRBV11-2 and TRBJ1-4; 9 positions match TRBD1. There are 16 residues in the CDR3. V lost 2 bases to trimming and J lost 2 bases; unmatched junction nucleotides: 3. Germline CDR1 and CDR2: SGHAT and FQNNGV. This CDR3 reads CASSLNRGPTNEKLFF. CDR3 DNA sequence: TGTGCCAGCAGCTTAAACAGGGGGCCTACTAATGAAAAACTGTTTTTT.

The chain has TRBV12-3 or TRBV12-4 and TRBJ2-5; TRBD1 aligns across 7 bases. V lost 5 bases to trimming and J lost 1 base; unmatched junction nucleotides: 1. The CDR3 is 13 amino acids. The CDR3 coding sequence is TGTGCCAGCAGTCGGACAGGCCAAGAGACCCAGTACTTC. Amino acid sequence: CASSRTGQETQYF.

The chain uses TRBV28 and TRBJ1-2, with TRBD1 as a possible D gene (5 bases). The CDR3 covers 16 residues. Germline V CDR1 and CDR2: MDHEN, SYDVKM. V lost 7 bases to trimming and J lost 4 bases, with 22 bases between them. CDR3 loop: CASNKGNTLTLYGYTF. The CDR3 bases are TGTGCCAGCAATAAGGGGAACACCCTGACTCTCTATGGCTACACCTTC.